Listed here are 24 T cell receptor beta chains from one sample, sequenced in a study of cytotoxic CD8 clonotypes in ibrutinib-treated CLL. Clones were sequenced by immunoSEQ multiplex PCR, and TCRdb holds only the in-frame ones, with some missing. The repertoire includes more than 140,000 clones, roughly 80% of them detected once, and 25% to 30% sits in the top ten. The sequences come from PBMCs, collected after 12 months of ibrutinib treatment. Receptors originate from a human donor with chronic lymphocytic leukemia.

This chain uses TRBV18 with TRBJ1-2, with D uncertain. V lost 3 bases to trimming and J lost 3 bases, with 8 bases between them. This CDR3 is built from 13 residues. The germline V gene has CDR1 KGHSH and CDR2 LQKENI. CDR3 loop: CASSPSGDYGYTF. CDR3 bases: TGTGCCAGCTCACCCTCTGGGGACTATGGCTACACCTTC.

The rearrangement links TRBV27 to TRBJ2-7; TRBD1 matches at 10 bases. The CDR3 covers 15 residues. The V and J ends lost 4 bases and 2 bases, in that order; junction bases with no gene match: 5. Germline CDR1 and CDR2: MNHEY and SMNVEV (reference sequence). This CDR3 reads CASSSLGTGAYEQYF. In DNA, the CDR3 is TGTGCCAGCAGTTCGCTCGGGACAGGGGCCTACGAGCAGTACTTC.

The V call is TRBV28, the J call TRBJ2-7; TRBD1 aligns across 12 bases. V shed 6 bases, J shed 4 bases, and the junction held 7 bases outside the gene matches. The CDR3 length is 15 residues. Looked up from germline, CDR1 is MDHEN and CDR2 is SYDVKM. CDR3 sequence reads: CASSATGQGAYEQYF. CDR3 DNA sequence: TGTGCCAGCAGCGCTACGGGACAGGGGGCATACGAGCAGTACTTC.

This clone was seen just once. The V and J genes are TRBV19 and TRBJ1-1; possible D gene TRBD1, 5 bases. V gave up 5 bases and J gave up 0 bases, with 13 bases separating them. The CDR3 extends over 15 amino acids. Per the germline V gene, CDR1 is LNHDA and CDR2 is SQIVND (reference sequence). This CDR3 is CASSARDGMNTEAFF. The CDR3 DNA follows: TGTGCCAGTAGTGCAAGGGACGGTATGAACACTGAAGCTTTCTTT.

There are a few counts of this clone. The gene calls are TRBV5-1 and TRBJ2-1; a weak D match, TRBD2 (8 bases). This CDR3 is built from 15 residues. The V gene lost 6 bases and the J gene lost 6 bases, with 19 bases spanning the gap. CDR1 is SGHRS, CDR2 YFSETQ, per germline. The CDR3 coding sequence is TGCGCCAGCAACGGGAGGGACAGACCTTTCAATGAGCAGTTCTTC. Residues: CASNGRDRPFNEQFF.

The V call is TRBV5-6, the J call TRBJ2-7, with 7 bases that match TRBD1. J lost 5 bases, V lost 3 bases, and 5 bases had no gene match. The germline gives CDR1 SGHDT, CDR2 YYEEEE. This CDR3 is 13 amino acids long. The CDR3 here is CASSSGGGDEQYF. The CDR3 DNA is TGTGCCAGCAGCTCAGGGGGTGGCGACGAGCAGTACTTC.

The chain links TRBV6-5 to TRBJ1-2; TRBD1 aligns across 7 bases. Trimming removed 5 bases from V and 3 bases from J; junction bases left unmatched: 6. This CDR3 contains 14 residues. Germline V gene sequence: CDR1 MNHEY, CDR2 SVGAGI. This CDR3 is CASSRQGTDYGYTF. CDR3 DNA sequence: TGTGCCAGCAGTAGACAGGGTACGGACTATGGCTACACCTTC.

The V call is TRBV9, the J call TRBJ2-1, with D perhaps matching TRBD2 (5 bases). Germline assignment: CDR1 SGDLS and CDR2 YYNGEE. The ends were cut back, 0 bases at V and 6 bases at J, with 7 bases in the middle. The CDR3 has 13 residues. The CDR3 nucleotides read TGTGCCAGCAGCGTAGTAACTAGCAATGAGCAGTTCTTC. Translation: CASSVVTSNEQFF.

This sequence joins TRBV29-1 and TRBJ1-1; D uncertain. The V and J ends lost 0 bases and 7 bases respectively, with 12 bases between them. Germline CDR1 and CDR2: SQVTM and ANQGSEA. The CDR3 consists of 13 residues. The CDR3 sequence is CSVEDREVFEAFF. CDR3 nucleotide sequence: TGCAGCGTTGAAGATCGCGAGGTCTTTGAAGCTTTCTTT.

The CDR3 DNA sequence: TGCAGTGCTACGTGGGGGGGACATCAGTACTTC. Protein product: CSATWGGHQYF. The genes are TRBV20-1 and TRBJ2-7, with a tentative D call TRBD2 (7 bases). This CDR3 spans 11 amino acids. The V end was cut by 4 bases, the J end by 10 bases, with 14 bases between. The germline V gene has CDR1 DFQATT and CDR2 SNEGSKA (reference sequence).

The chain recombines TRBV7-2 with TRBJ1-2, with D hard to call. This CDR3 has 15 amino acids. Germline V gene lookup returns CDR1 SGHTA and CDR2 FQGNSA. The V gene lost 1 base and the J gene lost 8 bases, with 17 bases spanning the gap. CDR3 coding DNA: TGTGCCAGCAGCTTAGGGCAGGTGGATTATGTGGGCTACACCTTC. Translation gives CASSLGQVDYVGYTF.

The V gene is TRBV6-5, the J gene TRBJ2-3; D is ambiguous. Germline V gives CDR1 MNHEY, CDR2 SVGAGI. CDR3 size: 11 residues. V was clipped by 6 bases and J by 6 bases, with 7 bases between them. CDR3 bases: TGTGCCAGCAGCCGATTGGATACGCAGTATTTT. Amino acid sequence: CASSRLDTQYF.

The CDR3 region has the DNA TGTGCCAGCAGTGTAGGGACTAGCGGGAGGCTCGAGCAGTACTTC. Amino acid sequence: CASSVGTSGRLEQYF. The chain couples TRBV25-1 to TRBJ2-7; 15 bases line up with TRBD2. Germline V gene data show CDR1 as MGHDK and CDR2 as SYGVNS. The CDR3 has 15 residues. J gave up 6 bases and V 4 bases, and 4 bases lay outside the gene matches.

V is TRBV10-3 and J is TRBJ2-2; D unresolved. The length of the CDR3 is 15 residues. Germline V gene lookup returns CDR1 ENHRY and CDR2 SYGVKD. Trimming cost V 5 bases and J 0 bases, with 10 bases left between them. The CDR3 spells CAISSPVSNTGELFF. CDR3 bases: TGTGCCATCAGTTCTCCAGTTTCGAACACCGGGGAGCTGTTTTTT.

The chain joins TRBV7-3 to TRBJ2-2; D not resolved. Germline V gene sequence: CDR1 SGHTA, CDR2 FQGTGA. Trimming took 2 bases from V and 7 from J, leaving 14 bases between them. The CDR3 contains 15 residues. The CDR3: CASSLLPDGIGELFF. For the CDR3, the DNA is TGTGCCAGCAGCTTACTTCCGGATGGAATCGGGGAGCTGTTTTTT.

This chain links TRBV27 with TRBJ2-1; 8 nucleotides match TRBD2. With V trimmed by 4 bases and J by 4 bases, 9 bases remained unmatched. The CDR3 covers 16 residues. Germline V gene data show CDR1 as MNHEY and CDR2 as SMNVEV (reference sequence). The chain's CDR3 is CASSSSGGISYNEQFF. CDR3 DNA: TGTGCCAGCAGTTCCAGCGGGGGTATATCTTACAATGAGCAGTTCTTC.

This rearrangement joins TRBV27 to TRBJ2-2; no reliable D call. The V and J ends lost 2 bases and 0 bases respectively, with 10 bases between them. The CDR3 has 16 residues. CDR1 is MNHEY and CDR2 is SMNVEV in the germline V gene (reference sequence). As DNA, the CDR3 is TGTGCCAGCAGTTTAGGCAGCTCTTCGAACACCGGGGAGCTGTTTTTT. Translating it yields CASSLGSSSNTGELFF.

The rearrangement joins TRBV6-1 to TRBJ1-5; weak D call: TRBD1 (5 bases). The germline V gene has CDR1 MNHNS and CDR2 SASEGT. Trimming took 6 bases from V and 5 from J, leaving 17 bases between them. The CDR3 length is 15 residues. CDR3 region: CASRREFRAYQPQHF. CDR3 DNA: TGTGCCAGCAGACGTGAGTTCAGGGCCTATCAGCCCCAGCATTTT.

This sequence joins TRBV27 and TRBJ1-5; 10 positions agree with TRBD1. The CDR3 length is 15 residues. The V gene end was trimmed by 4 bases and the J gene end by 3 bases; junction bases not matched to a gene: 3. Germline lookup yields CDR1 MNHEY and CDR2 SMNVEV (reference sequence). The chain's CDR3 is CASSSGTGVNQPQHF. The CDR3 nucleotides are TGTGCCAGCAGTTCCGGGACAGGGGTCAATCAGCCCCAGCATTTT.

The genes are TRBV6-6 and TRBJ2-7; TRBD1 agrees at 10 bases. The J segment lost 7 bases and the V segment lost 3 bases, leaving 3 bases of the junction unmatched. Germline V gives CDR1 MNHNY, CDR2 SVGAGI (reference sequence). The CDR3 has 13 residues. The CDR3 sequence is CASSYGTGDEQYF. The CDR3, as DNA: TGTGCCAGCAGTTATGGGACAGGGGATGAGCAGTACTTC.

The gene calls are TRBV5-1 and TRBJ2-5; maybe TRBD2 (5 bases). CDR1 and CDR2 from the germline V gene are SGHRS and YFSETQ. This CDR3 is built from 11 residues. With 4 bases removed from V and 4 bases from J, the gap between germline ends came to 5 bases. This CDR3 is CASSGGETQYF. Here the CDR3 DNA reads TGCGCCAGCAGCGGAGGAGAGACCCAGTACTTC.

As DNA, the CDR3 is TGTGCCACCGGTCAGGGGGCACTTAGCTCCTATAATTCACCCCTCCACTTT. This codes for CATGQGALSSYNSPLHF. The gene calls are TRBV15 and TRBJ1-6; 8 bases fit TRBD1. Germline loops: CDR1 LNHNV, CDR2 YYDKDF (reference sequence). The CDR3 runs to 17 residues. Trimming took 8 bases from V and 0 from J; bases not matched to a gene: 9.

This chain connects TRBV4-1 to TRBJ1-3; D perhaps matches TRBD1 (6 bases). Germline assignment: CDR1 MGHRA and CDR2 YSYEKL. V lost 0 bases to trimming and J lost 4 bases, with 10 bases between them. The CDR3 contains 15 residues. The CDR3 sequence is CASSQDTGPGNTIYF. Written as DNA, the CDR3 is TGCGCCAGCAGCCAAGACACAGGGCCCGGAAACACCATATATTTT.

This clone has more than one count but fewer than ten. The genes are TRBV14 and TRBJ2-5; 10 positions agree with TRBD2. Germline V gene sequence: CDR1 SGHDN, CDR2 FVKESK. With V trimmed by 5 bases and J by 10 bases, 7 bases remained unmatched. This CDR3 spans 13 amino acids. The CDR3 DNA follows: TGTGCCAGCAGCGAACGTGGACTAGCGGTCCAGTACTTC. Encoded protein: CASSERGLAVQYF.